The clone carrying this TCR beta chain was observed a single time. Antigen unknown. The record originates from a study of shared clonotypes between healthy human individuals. In the study overall: The study used three CD4 naive, three CD4 memory, two CD8 naive and one CD8 memory plate per donor. Study-wide findings and caveats: Naive subsets generally had larger estimated richness than memory subsets. Clonotypes shared by all four sorted-subset donors had higher generation probabilities than non-shared clonotypes.

Sequencing was performed with immunoSEQ multiplex PCR; in TCRdb, only in-frame clones are kept and a portion is missing. The sample consists of 600,000 to 800,000 clones, approximately 72% of them appearing once. The study drew all its donors from Caucasian adults living in Nashville, Tennessee. This CDR3 contains 18 residues. The V gene lost 0 bases and the J gene lost 2 bases, with 19 bases spanning the gap. Germline CDR1 SGHNT, CDR2 YYREEE (reference sequence). The source of this sequence is a woman in her 30s in good health. The gene calls are TRBV5-4 and TRBJ2-3; perhaps TRBD2 as D (5 bases). Specimen: memory CD4+ T cells sorted from blood. Sample subset: CD45RA-negative fraction. The CDR3 reads CASSLAGLQRRITDTQYF. In DNA form, the CDR3 reads TGTGCCAGCAGCTTGGCCGGGCTCCAACGGAGGATCACAGATACGCAGTATTTT.